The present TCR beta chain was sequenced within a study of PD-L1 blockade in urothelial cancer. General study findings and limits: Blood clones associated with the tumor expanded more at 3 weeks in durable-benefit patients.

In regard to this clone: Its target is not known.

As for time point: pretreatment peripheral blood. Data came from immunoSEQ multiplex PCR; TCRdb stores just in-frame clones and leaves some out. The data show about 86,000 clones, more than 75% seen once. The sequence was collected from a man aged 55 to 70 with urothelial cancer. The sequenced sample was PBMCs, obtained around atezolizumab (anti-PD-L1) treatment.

For the CDR3, the DNA is TGTGCCAGCAGCCACCGACAGAACTACGAGCAGTACTTC. Its protein is CASSHRQNYEQYF. The chain is built from TRBV7-9 and TRBJ2-7, with a tentative D call TRBD1 (5 bases). V gave up 5 bases and J gave up 3 bases, with 11 bases separating them. CDR1 and CDR2 (germline): SEHNR, FQNEAQ (reference sequence). The CDR3 loop spans 13 amino acids.